These T cell receptor beta chains were read from a single sample in a study of shared clonotypes between healthy human individuals. Sequencing was performed with immunoSEQ multiplex PCR; in TCRdb, only in-frame clones are kept and a portion is missing. The top ten hold 0.095% to 0.13% of the sample, which has 660,000 or so clones, roughly 96% seen once. Sequencing input: naive CD8+ T cells sorted from blood. These receptors were obtained from a woman aged 25 to 39 in good health. Both conserved end residues are part of each CDR3. Each record gives: J gene, V gene, D gene, CDR3 protein. The D gene is left open where the match is weak.

>TRBJ2-2|TRBV19|.
CASSTSLNTGELFF
>TRBJ2-7|TRBV7-7|.
CASSFRTTAYEQYF
>TRBJ1-3|TRBV28|TRBD1
CASSFRGDEDSGNTIYF
>TRBJ1-1|TRBV27|.
CASSGGGLQAFF
>.|TRBV28|TRBD2
CASSGTGTSGEQYF
>TRBJ2-3|TRBV9|.
CASSVVFNTDTQYF
>TRBJ2-1|TRBV6-6|.
CASKTASSSYNEQFF
>TRBJ2-1|TRBV29-1|TRBD2
CSSKPGLAAYNEQFF
>TRBJ2-7|TRBV29-1|.
CSVAAEAYEQYF
>TRBJ2-7|TRBV27|.
CASSPRANSYEQYF
>TRBJ2-1|TRBV7-9|TRBD2
CASSLEREAYNEQFF
>TRBJ1-1|TRBV2|.
CASISDTEAFF
>TRBJ2-7|TRBV2|.
CASSAQTYEQYF
>TRBJ2-3|TRBV27|TRBD2
CASRKGLAGDTDTQYF
>TRBJ2-7|TRBV6-1|.
CASSPPRGPYEQYF
>TRBJ1-2|TRBV27|.
CASSLFPDAPDDGYTF
>.|TRBV20-1|.
CSARTAYEQYF
>TRBJ2-1|TRBV7-6|TRBD2
CASTIAGVAVVFGDNEQFF
>TRBJ2-2|TRBV5-1|.
CASSFTPTAGELFF
>TRBJ1-1|TRBV9|.
CASGGAQAFF
>TRBJ2-4|TRBV11-2|.
CASSRPRDKNIQYF
>TRBJ2-7|TRBV28|TRBD2
CASRSREGGSYEQYF
>TRBJ1-4|TRBV7-9|.
CASSLDGDEKLFF
>TRBJ1-5|TRBV10-2|.
CASRGSLGRDQPQHF
>TRBJ2-7|TRBV5-6|.
CASSWGSGAPYEQYF
>TRBJ2-7|TRBV28|TRBD1
CASSPPRTGIYEQYF
>TRBJ2-5|TRBV14|TRBD1
CASSQDFNRGYQETQYF
>TRBJ2-7|TRBV6-1|.
CASSPSYPGAYEQYF
>TRBJ2-7|TRBV7-9|TRBD1
CASSFRDRGIDEQYF
>TRBJ1-1|TRBV28|TRBD1
CATDGTAVRDTEAFF
>TRBJ2-4|TRBV29-1|.
CSVLRVDKNIQYF
>TRBJ2-1|TRBV28|TRBD1
CASSLRGQDERYNEQFF
>.|TRBV6-1|.
CASSEGLYYEQYF
>TRBJ1-1|TRBV2|.
CASSEVSWGTNTEAFF
>TRBJ2-1|TRBV27|TRBD2
CASSSGTSGYNEQFF
>TRBJ1-2|TRBV28|.
CASSPSGHYGYTF
>TRBJ2-1|TRBV5-1|.
CASSLGWSGPSYNEQFF
>TRBJ2-7|TRBV7-8|.
CASSLASAGLSYEQYF
>TRBJ2-1|TRBV2|TRBD2
CASTSGWGNEQFF
>TRBJ2-7|TRBV9|TRBD2
CASSVGLATYEQYF
>TRBJ1-1|TRBV6-5|TRBD1
CASSYPKDRGGYEAFF
>TRBJ2-3|TRBV7-9|.
CASSPSSTDTQYF
>TRBJ2-7|TRBV28|TRBD2
CASSFSPELASWHEQYF